Listed below are T cell receptor beta chains from one sample, sequenced in a study of blood T cell repertoires in COVID-19. Generated by immunoSEQ multiplex PCR, the TCRdb table keeps only in-frame clones and is missing some. The repertoire has 150,000 or so clones, 84% of them found once; the top ten carry approximately 38%. Source material: peripheral blood. The receptor set was obtained from a human donor in a cohort sampled during active COVID-19. The CDR3 runs from the conserved cysteine through the conserved F or W. Each record gives: CDR3 length, V gene, J gene, CDR3 protein.

cdr3_length: 17; v_call: TRBV4-3; j_call: TRBJ2-1; cdr3_aa: CASSQNSGVATYNEQFF
cdr3_length: 13; v_call: TRBV10-1; j_call: TRBJ2-3; cdr3_aa: CASSESERGTQYF
cdr3_length: 13; v_call: TRBV5-8; j_call: TRBJ1-2; cdr3_aa: CASSSTRQGAETF
cdr3_length: 16; v_call: TRBV18; j_call: TRBJ1-4; cdr3_aa: CASSPPNRGRNEKLFF
cdr3_length: 16; v_call: TRBV9; j_call: TRBJ2-3; cdr3_aa: CASSVALSAGTDTQYF
cdr3_length: 13; v_call: TRBV18; j_call: TRBJ2-7; cdr3_aa: CASSPRGPYEQYF
cdr3_length: 14; v_call: TRBV7-9; j_call: TRBJ2-7; cdr3_aa: CASSHPGQGNEQYF
cdr3_length: 15; v_call: TRBV11-2; j_call: TRBJ1-2; cdr3_aa: CASSLHADTNYGYTF
cdr3_length: 12; v_call: TRBV5-6; j_call: TRBJ1-1; cdr3_aa: CASSLYAIEAFF
cdr3_length: 16; v_call: TRBV5-1; j_call: TRBJ2-5; cdr3_aa: CASSLMAGGLQETQYF